One sample yielded the 22 T cell receptor beta chains listed below, sequenced in a study of control samples from healthy donors and cancer patients. TCRdb keeps only in-frame clones here, not all; method: immunoSEQ multiplex PCR. The profile shows 150,000 or so clones, over 85% of them singletons. The sample taken for sequencing was blood. These receptors were taken from a man between 18 and 29 years old in good health.

This chain connects TRBV28 to TRBJ1-5; no firm D call. The CDR3 consists of 15 residues. With 6 bases removed from V and 5 bases from J, the gap between germline ends came to 17 bases. The germline CDR1 and CDR2 sequences are MDHEN and SYDVKM. The CDR3 DNA sequence: TGTGCCAGCAGCTATCATTCTTCCACGGATCAGCCCCAGCATTTT. It is translated as CASSYHSSTDQPQHF. Variable domain in full (rest from reference TRBV28 and TRBJ1-5): DVKVTQSSRYLVKRTGEKVFLECVQDMDHENMFWYRQDPGLGLRLIYFSYDVKMKEKGDIPEGYSVSREKKERFSLILESASTNQTSMYLCASSYHSSTDQPQHFGDGTRLSIL.

The chain couples TRBV5-6 to TRBJ1-1; 7 bases line up with TRBD1. V was pared by 2 bases and J by 4 bases, with 8 bases of the junction left unmatched. The CDR3 has 15 amino acids. CDR1 is SGHDT and CDR2 is YYEEEE in the germline V gene. The CDR3, as DNA: TGTGCCAGCAGCTTTAGGGGGCAGGGTGCCACTGAAGCTTTCTTT. As protein: CASSFRGQGATEAFF.

This sequence joins TRBV7-2 and TRBJ2-2; D is ambiguous. V lost 5 bases, J lost 3 bases, and 7 bases lay in between. The CDR3 is made up of 13 amino acids. Looked up from germline, CDR1 is SGHTA and CDR2 is FQGNSA. The CDR3 reads CASSGSYTGELFF. The CDR3 DNA follows: TGTGCCAGCAGCGGATCTTACACCGGGGAGCTGTTTTTT.

The rearrangement uses TRBV29-1 and TRBJ1-1; TRBD1 agrees at 7 bases. The CDR3 has 15 amino acids. Germline V gene sequence: CDR1 SQVTM, CDR2 ANQGSEA. V was clipped by 4 bases and J by 2 bases; unmatched bases: 10. The CDR3 DNA reads as TGCAGCGTTGGGCCTCGCCCAGGGGGTAACACTGAAGCTTTCTTT. Translating it yields CSVGPRPGGNTEAFF.

The chain couples TRBV11-3 to TRBJ2-5; 7 bases are a match to TRBD2. The CDR3 sequence is 17 residues long. Unmatched junction bases numbered 12, after V lost 1 base and J lost 4 bases. Germline CDR1 reads SGHNT; CDR2 reads YENEEA. The CDR3 sequence: CASSLGRAGPRPETQYF. The CDR3 nucleotides read TGTGCCAGCAGCTTAGGAAGAGCGGGACCGCGACCAGAGACCCAGTACTTC.

The CDR3 is CATRDGRNRHEQFF. For the CDR3, the DNA is TGTGCCACCAGGGACGGGAGGAACAGGCATGAGCAGTTCTTC. The genes are TRBV28 and TRBJ2-1; 7 bases map to TRBD2. There are 14 residues in the CDR3. Trimming cost V 10 bases and J 8 bases; bases outside gene matches: 14. Germline assignment: CDR1 MDHEN and CDR2 SYDVKM.

The chain carries TRBV6-5 and TRBJ2-3; TRBD1 agrees at 8 bases. The germline V gene has CDR1 MNHEY and CDR2 SVGAGI. With V trimmed by 4 bases and J by 6 bases, 6 bases remained unmatched. The CDR3 is made up of 14 amino acids. The CDR3 reads CASSFGQGRDTQYF. The CDR3 DNA reads TGTGCCAGCAGTTTCGGACAGGGACGGGATACGCAGTATTTT.

The chain couples TRBV30 to TRBJ2-1; 8 nucleotides line up with TRBD1. CDR1 and CDR2 from the germline V gene are GTSNPN and SVGIG (reference sequence). Trimming removed 5 bases from V and 5 bases from J; junction bases left unmatched: 2. The CDR3 spans 12 residues. CDR3 amino acids: CAWGQGHNEQFF. Here the CDR3 DNA reads TGTGCCTGGGGACAGGGCCACAATGAGCAGTTCTTC.

V usage is TRBV19 and J usage is TRBJ1-2; possible D gene TRBD1, 6 bases. V lost 6 bases, J lost 5 bases, and 13 bases lay in between. CDR1 and CDR2 from the germline V gene are LNHDA and SQIVND (reference sequence). This CDR3 has 13 amino acids. CDR3 DNA: TGTGCCAGTAGGCAGGGGCGCGGATATGGCTACACCTTC. Translated, it gives CASRQGRGYGYTF.

The chain joins TRBV4-1 to TRBJ2-6; D unclear. The length of the CDR3 is 16 residues. V was cut by 0 bases and J by 2 bases, with 8 bases left in between. The germline gives CDR1 MGHRA, CDR2 YSYEKL. CDR3 nucleotides: TGCGCCAGCAGCCAAGAAAAGAGTGCTGGGGCCAACGTCCTGACTTTC. Translated, it gives CASSQEKSAGANVLTF.

The rearrangement joins TRBV7-9 to TRBJ1-2, with 7 bases that match TRBD1. The CDR3 loop spans 14 amino acids. V was pared by 3 bases and J by 3 bases, with 4 bases of the junction left unmatched. Germline-derived CDR1 and CDR2 are SEHNR and FQNEAQ (reference sequence). The CDR3: CASSFGQGDYGYTF. CDR3 nucleotide sequence: TGTGCCAGCAGCTTCGGGCAGGGGGACTATGGCTACACCTTC.

This chain connects TRBV30 to TRBJ1-4; a possible D gene is TRBD1 (5 bases). The germline V gene encodes CDR1 GTSNPN and CDR2 SVGIG (reference sequence). The V end was cut by 8 bases, the J end by 4 bases, with 20 bases between. This CDR3 is 15 amino acids long. The CDR3 here is CALMMVGALNEKLFF. The CDR3 region has the DNA TGTGCCCTAATGATGGTAGGGGCACTTAATGAAAAACTGTTTTTT.

The chain carries TRBV10-3 and TRBJ2-7, with D possibly matching TRBD1 (6 bases). Trimming took 8 bases from V and 3 from J, leaving 20 bases between them. CDR1 is ENHRY, CDR2 SYGVKD, per germline. The CDR3 covers 15 residues. CDR3 sequence (DNA): TGTGCCATCGGTCCCGGACAGATGGGGGACTACGAGCAGTACTTC. Encoded protein: CAIGPGQMGDYEQYF.

V is TRBV5-1 and J is TRBJ2-2; D may correspond to TRBD1 or TRBD2 (5 bases each). V was cut by 8 bases and J by 7 bases, with 9 bases left in between. Germline V gene lookup returns CDR1 SGHRS and CDR2 YFSETQ. This CDR3 is 11 amino acids long. The CDR3 region has the DNA TGCGCCAGTGGGACGAGCGGGGAGCTGTTTTTT. Translating gives CASGTSGELFF.

The J gene is TRBJ2-1, the V gene TRBV11-3, with TRBD1 as a possible D gene (7 bases). There are 13 residues in the CDR3. Germline assignment: CDR1 SGHNT and CDR2 YENEEA. V was trimmed by 8 bases and J by 4 bases, leaving 12 bases between them. CDR3 sequence reads: CASSGGRYNEQFF. The DNA of the CDR3 is TGTGCCAGCTCAGGGGGGCGGTACAATGAGCAGTTCTTC.

The CDR3 reads CAWRDGWEAFF. The CDR3 DNA reads TGTGCCTGGAGGGATGGCTGGGAAGCTTTCTTT. The V and J genes are TRBV30 and TRBJ1-1; no definite D call. The V end lost 3 bases, the J end lost 8 bases, and 10 bases lay between the germline ends. Germline loops: CDR1 GTSNPN, CDR2 SVGIG (reference sequence). The CDR3 is made up of 11 amino acids. The full variable domain, its missing parts supplied by reference TRBV30 and TRBJ1-1, is SQTIHQWPATLVQPVGSPLSLECTVEGTSNPNLYWYRQAAGRGLQLLFYSVGIGQISSEVPQNLSASRPQDRQFILSSKKLLLSDSGFYLCAWRDGWEAFFGQGTRLTVV.

The chain is built from TRBV9 and TRBJ1-5, with D unresolved. The CDR3 spans 16 residues. The germline CDR1 and CDR2 sequences are SGDLS and YYNGEE. V dropped 3 bases and J dropped 7 bases, with 20 bases sitting between them. The CDR3 bases are TGTGCCAGCAGCGCGGCGGCGGGTCTTCAAGGGCAGCCCCAGCATTTT. Residues: CASSAAAGLQGQPQHF.

J is TRBJ2-3 and V is TRBV2; TRBD2 agrees at 10 bases. V was clipped by 3 bases and J by 2 bases; unmatched bases: 14. Germline V lookup: CDR1 SNHLY, CDR2 FYNNEI. This CDR3 is built from 19 residues. CDR3: CASSDWLAGVGALTDTQYF. CDR3 DNA sequence: TGTGCCAGCAGTGATTGGCTAGCGGGGGTTGGGGCGCTCACAGATACGCAGTATTTT. The variable domain in full, completed from reference TRBV2 and TRBJ2-3, reads EPEVTQTPSHQVTQMGQEVILRCVPISNHLYFYWYRQILGQKVEFLVSFYNNEISEKSEIFDDQFSVERPDGSNFTLKIRSTKLEDSAMYFCASSDWLAGVGALTDTQYFGPGTRLTVL.

The genes are TRBV10-3 and TRBJ2-2; 8 bases match TRBD1. The CDR3 has 16 amino acids. Unmatched junction bases numbered 9, after V lost 4 bases and J lost 5 bases. Germline CDR1 is ENHRY and CDR2 is SYGVKD. In nucleotides, the CDR3 is TGTGCCATCAGTGGCCCCGGACAGGGAAGAACCGGGGAGCTGTTTTTT. Its protein is CAISGPGQGRTGELFF.

The chain is built from TRBV4-1 and TRBJ1-4, with a tentative D call TRBD1 (5 bases). The CDR3 spans 18 residues. CDR1 and CDR2 from the germline V gene are MGHRA and YSYEKL. Trimming removed 0 bases from V and 6 bases from J, with 20 bases in between. CDR3 sequence: CASSQDGGFPRRHEKLFF. DNA for the CDR3: TGCGCCAGCAGCCAAGATGGGGGTTTCCCGAGACGCCATGAAAAACTGTTTTTT.

The V gene is TRBV30, the J gene TRBJ2-7; D may be TRBD2 (5 bases). The CDR3 is 15 amino acids. With 4 bases removed from V and 3 bases from J, the gap between germline ends came to 19 bases. The germline gives CDR1 GTSNPN, CDR2 SVGIG (reference sequence). Here the CDR3 reads CAWTSSAGMNYEQYF. CDR3 bases: TGTGCCTGGACCTCAAGTGCGGGTATGAACTACGAGCAGTACTTC.

The rearrangement links TRBV6-1 to TRBJ1-2; possible D gene TRBD1, 6 bases. The CDR3 extends over 13 amino acids. CDR1 MNHNS and CDR2 SASEGT come from the germline V gene. Deletions cut 3 bases from V and 6 bases from J, with 11 bases between. In DNA, the CDR3 is TGTGCCAGCAGTGAGAGACAGGAAAATGGCTACACCTTC. It is translated as CASSERQENGYTF.